This T cell receptor beta chain was sequenced for a study of T cells after posttransplantation cyclophosphamide. Produced via immunoSEQ multiplex PCR; TCRdb's table is partial and in-frame only. The sample has about 10,000 clones, none seen only once. A marrow graft followed busulfan-fludarabine conditioning, with cyclophosphamide on days +3 and +4. Sequencing was performed on PBMCs, taken after allogeneic stem cell transplant with posttransplant cyclophosphamide. This clonotype originated in a female patient between 35 and 55 years old who received an allogeneic stem cell transplant from a related donor, was CMV-positive, and had no GVHD. Some T cells may be the graft donor's.

CDR3 residues: CASSYRGQSYEQYF. The DNA for the CDR3 is TGTGCCAGCAGTTACAGGGGCCAGTCCTACGAGCAGTACTTC. This chain links TRBV6-6 with TRBJ2-5; maybe TRBD1 (5 bases). The DNA matches TRBJ2-7 better at its end, which makes the J call doubtful. From germline, CDR1 is MNHNY and CDR2 SVGAGI (reference sequence). CDR3 length: 14 residues.